Following are 8 T cell receptor beta chains from one sample sequenced in a study of T cells in Graves' hyperthyroidism and ophthalmopathy. Amplification of TCR beta CDR3 regions used RNA as the template. Initially, a first-round RT-PCR of the TCR CDR3 employed the HTBI primer set. One entry per CDR3 protein, called by TCRdb with MiXCR from the multiplex PCR reads. This table holds some 250,000 distinct CDR3 sequences, just over 14% found once. Specimen: blood. The receptors were gathered from a woman aged 40 to 50 with Graves' hyperthyroidism that later progressed to Graves' ophthalmopathy.

V usage is TRBV27 and J usage is TRBJ1-1; D is possibly TRBD1 (5 bases). From germline, CDR1 is MNHEY and CDR2 SMNVEV (reference sequence). CDR3 length equals 13 residues. V was cut by 8 bases and J by 1 base, with 11 bases left in between. The chain's CDR3 is CASGQTANTEAFF. CDR3 bases: TGTGCCAGCGGTCAGACAGCGAACACTGAAGCTTTCTTT.

This clonotype was detected many times. The chain recombines TRBV3-1 with TRBJ2-1; 8 positions match TRBD2. The CDR3 consists of 15 residues. Germline CDR1 and CDR2: LGHDT and YNNKEL (reference sequence). Germline trimming cut 2 bases from V and 6 bases from J; bases unmatched to any gene: 6. The CDR3 DNA sequence: TGTGCCAGCAGCCAATTCCTAGCGGGTCTCAATGAGCAGTTCTTC. It is translated as CASSQFLAGLNEQFF.

Many counts were recorded for this clonotype. The J gene is TRBJ2-1, the V gene TRBV12-3 or TRBV12-4; 12 bases agree with TRBD2. Germline trimming cut 5 bases from V and 13 bases from J; bases unmatched to any gene: 3. CDR3 length equals 12 residues. In DNA form, the CDR3 reads TGTGCCAGCAGTGGACTAGCGGGGTTTCAGTTCTTC. It specifies CASSGLAGFQFF.

This clonotype was observed many times. V gene TRBV19 combines with J gene TRBJ2-1; tentative D call: TRBD1 (6 bases). Trimming stripped 7 bases from V and 0 bases from J, with 16 bases between. The CDR3 totals 16 residues. Germline V lookup: CDR1 LNHDA, CDR2 SQIVND (reference sequence). CDR3 sequence: CASKGQPYSSYNEQFF. Written as DNA, the CDR3 is TGTGCCAGTAAGGGACAACCATACTCCTCCTACAATGAGCAGTTCTTC.

The sample holds many counts of this clonotype. CDR3 sequence (DNA): TGTGCCAGCAGCCAAGTCCGGTTCTATGGCTACACCTTC. This sequence encodes CASSQVRFYGYTF. This chain uses TRBV14 with TRBJ1-2; no clear D gene. This CDR3 has 13 residues. Trimming pared 1 base from V and 4 bases from J, leaving 7 bases between. Germline loops: CDR1 SGHDN, CDR2 FVKESK. Full variable domain (rest looked up from reference TRBV14 and TRBJ1-2): EAGVTQFPSHSVIEKGQTVTLRCDPISGHDNLYWYRRVMGKEIKFLLHFVKESKQDESGMPNNRFLAERTGGTYSTLKVQPAELEDSGVYFCASSQVRFYGYTFGSGTRLTVV.

This clonotype was detected ten times or more. This chain's CDR3 is CASSSPPATGELFF. The CDR3 nucleotides read TGTGCCAGCAGTTCCCCCCCAGCGACCGGGGAGCTGTTTTTT. The chain carries TRBV28 and TRBJ2-2; unclear D gene. The CDR3 consists of 14 residues. Germline V lookup: CDR1 MDHEN, CDR2 SYDVKM. V was shortened by 4 bases and J by 5 bases, with 11 bases between the two germline ends. The full variable domain, completed using reference TRBV28 and TRBJ2-2, is DVKVTQSSRYLVKRTGEKVFLECVQDMDHENMFWYRQDPGLGLRLIYFSYDVKMKEKGDIPEGYSVSREKKERFSLILESASTNQTSMYLCASSSPPATGELFFGEGSRLTVL.

This clonotype was counted ten times or more. The CDR3: CASSSTRDRETQYF. In DNA, the CDR3 is TGTGCCAGCAGTTCGACCAGGGATCGGGAGACCCAGTACTTC. The chain recombines TRBV28 with TRBJ2-5; tentatively, D is TRBD1 (5 bases). V was trimmed by 4 bases and J by 5 bases, leaving 14 bases between them. CDR3 size: 14 residues. CDR1 is MDHEN and CDR2 is SYDVKM in the germline V gene.

There are many counts of this clonotype. V is TRBV5-8 and J is TRBJ2-7; weak D call: TRBD1 (6 bases). Between the trimmed V and J ends, which lost 2 bases and 6 bases, there was a span of 12 bases. The CDR3 totals 13 residues. Germline values: CDR1 SGHTS, CDR2 YDEGEE. The CDR3 sequence: CASSLQGLGEQYF. The DNA of the CDR3 is TGTGCCAGCAGCTTACAGGGTTTAGGCGAGCAGTACTTC.